Reported below is one TCR beta chain. Its target is not known. There are 16 residues in the CDR3. Germline CDR1 reads SGHKS; CDR2 reads YYEKEE (reference sequence). Trimming shortened V by 8 bases and J by 0 bases, and 15 bases separated the two germline ends. Profiling relied on immunoSEQ multiplex PCR, and the TCRdb table lists in-frame clones only, not all of them. The profile shows over 85,000 clones, about nine tenths of them singletons. This specimen belongs to a study of siplizumab effects on memory and regulatory T cells. Study-wide points: Under siplizumab, alloreactive sequences traced to unstimulated CD4+ memory cells were significantly reduced. Apparently key alloresponse contributors, naive T cells also seemed more diverse than memory cells.

The sample was CD4+ T cells sorted from blood. The chain recombines TRBV5-5 with TRBJ1-6; D gene unclear. The sequence was obtained from a human donor in good health. The CDR3: CASQRGGSSYNSPLHF. Here the CDR3 DNA reads TGTGCCAGTCAGCGAGGCGGAAGCTCCTATAATTCACCCCTCCACTTT.